Each of the 2 T cell receptor beta chains below was sequenced from the same sample in a study of CXCR3-negative and CXCR3-positive naive CD8 T cells. UMI-labeled 5' RACE TRB cDNA libraries were prepared from the cells. TCRdb re-called the 5' RACE reads and shows each CDR3 protein once, DNA omitted. Reported are around 160,000 distinct CDR3 sequences; the ten largest clones contain about 0.28%. Antigen specificity for these receptors is unknown. Findings and limits, study-wide: The TRB CDR3s that CXCR3-positive naive cells carried were more hydrophobic than those of CXCR3-negative naive cells.

Sequencing was performed on naive CXCR3+ CD8+ T cells from blood. Sample subset: CD45RO-CCR7+CD27+CD95- naive CD8+ T cells expressing CXCR3 (TNR3+). The receptors shown here come from a human donor in good health. Some clones in this sample may be carry-over from other donors' samples.

The chain uses TRBV6-2 or TRBV6-3 and TRBJ2-1; checking the TCRdb D call of TRBD1 is not possible without DNA. Germline V gene lookup returns CDR1 MNHEY and CDR2 SVGEGT. The CDR3 extends over 16 amino acids. The CDR3 sequence is CASSPRQGRSYNEQFF.

V is TRBV29-1 and J is TRBJ2-7; TCRdb indicates TRBD2, and absent DNA this call remains unverified. Looked up from germline, CDR1 is SQVTM and CDR2 is ANQGSEA. The CDR3 runs to 15 residues. CDR3 residues: CSAALVDRSSYEQYF.